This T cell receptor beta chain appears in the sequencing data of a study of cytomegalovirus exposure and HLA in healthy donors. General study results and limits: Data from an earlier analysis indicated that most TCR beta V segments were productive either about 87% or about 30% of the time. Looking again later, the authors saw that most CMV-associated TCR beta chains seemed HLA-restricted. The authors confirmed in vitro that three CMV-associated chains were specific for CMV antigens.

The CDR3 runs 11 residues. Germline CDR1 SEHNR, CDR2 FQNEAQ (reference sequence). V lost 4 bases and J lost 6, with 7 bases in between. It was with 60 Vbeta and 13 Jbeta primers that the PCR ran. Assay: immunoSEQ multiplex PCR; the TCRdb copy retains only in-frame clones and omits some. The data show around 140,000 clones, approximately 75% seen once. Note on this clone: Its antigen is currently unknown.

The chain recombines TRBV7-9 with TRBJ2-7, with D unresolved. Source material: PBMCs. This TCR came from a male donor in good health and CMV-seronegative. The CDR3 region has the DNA TGTGCCAGCAGCTCCTTATTCGAGCAGTACTTC. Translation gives CASSSLFEQYF.